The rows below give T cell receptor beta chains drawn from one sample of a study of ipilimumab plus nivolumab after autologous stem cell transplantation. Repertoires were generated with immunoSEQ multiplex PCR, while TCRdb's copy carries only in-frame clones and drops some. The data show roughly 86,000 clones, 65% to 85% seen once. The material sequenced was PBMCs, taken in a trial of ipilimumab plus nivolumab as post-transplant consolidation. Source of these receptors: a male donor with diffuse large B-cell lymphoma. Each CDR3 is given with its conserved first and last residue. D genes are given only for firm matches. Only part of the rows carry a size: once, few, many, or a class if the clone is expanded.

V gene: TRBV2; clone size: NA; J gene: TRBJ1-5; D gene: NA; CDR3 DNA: TGTGCCAGCGGAGGGCAGGGGACGAGGAATCAGCCCCAGCATTTT; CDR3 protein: CASGGQGTRNQPQHF
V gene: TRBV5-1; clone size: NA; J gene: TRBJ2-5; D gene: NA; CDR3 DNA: TGCGCCAGCAGCAGGGAACAGGGAAGGCAAGAGACCCAGTACTTC; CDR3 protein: CASSREQGRQETQYF
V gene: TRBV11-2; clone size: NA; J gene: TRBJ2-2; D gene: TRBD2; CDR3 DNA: TGTGCCAGTACCGGGACTAGGAACACCGGGGAGCTGTTTTTT; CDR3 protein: CASTGTRNTGELFF
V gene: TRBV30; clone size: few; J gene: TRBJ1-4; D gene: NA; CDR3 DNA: TGTGCCTGGAGATCGAATGGAGTCCCACATGAAAAACTGTTTTTT; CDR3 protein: CAWRSNGVPHEKLFF
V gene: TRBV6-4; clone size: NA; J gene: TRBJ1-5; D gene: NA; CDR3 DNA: TGTGCCAGCAGTGTAGAGAGCGGTCAGCCCCAGCATTTT; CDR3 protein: CASSVESGQPQHF
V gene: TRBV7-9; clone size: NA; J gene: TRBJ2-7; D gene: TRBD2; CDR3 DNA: TGTGCCAGCAGCCGGGGGGGCATCTACGAGCAGTACTTC; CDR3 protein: CASSRGGIYEQYF
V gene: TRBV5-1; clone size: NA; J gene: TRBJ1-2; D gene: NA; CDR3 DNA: TGCGCCAGCAGCCAGGGCCCCCGCCATGATGGCTACACCTTC; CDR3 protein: CASSQGPRHDGYTF
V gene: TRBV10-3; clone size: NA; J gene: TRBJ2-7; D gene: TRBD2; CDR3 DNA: TGTGCCATCAGTGAGTCGTCGGGACTAGCGGGGGGCAAAGCCTACGAGCAGTACTTC; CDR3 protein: CAISESSGLAGGKAYEQYF
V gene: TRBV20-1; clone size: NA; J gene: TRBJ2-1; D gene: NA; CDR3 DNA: TGCAGTGCTAAGGGTAGCAGTAAGCAGTTCTTC; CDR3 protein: CSAKGSSKQFF
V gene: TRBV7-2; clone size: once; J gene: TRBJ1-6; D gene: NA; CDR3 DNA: TGTGCCAGCAGCCCGCTGGGGGGGTCACCCCTCCACTTT; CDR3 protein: CASSPLGGSPLHF
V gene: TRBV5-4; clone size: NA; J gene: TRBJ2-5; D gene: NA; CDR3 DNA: TGTGCCAGCAGCCCACGTGCGGGGCAGTCGAGAGAGACCCAGTACTTC; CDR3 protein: CASSPRAGQSRETQYF
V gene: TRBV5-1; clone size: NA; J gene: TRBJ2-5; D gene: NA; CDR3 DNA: TGCGCCAGCAGCTTGGGAGGCGGTCAAGAGACCCAGTACTTC; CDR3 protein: CASSLGGGQETQYF
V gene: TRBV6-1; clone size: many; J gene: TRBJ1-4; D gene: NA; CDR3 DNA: TGTGCCAGCAGCGAATTGGAGGACGGCCGTAATGAAAAACTGTTTTTT; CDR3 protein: CASSELEDGRNEKLFF
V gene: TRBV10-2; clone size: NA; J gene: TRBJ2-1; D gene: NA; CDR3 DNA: TGCGCCAGCAGTGAGTCAGGCGGGCCCTCCTACAATGAGCAGTTCTTC; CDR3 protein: CASSESGGPSYNEQFF
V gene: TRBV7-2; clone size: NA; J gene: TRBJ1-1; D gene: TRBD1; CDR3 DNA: TGTGCCAGCAGCATAGGACAGGGGTACACTGAAGCTTTCTTT; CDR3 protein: CASSIGQGYTEAFF
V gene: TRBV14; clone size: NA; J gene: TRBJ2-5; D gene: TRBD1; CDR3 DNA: TGTGCCAGCAGTCGTGACAGGGTTAGGGAGACCCAGTACTTC; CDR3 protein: CASSRDRVRETQYF
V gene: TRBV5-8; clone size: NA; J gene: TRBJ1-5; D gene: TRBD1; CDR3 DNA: TGTGCCAGCAGCCGGACAGGGGATCAGCCCCAGCATTTT; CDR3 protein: CASSRTGDQPQHF
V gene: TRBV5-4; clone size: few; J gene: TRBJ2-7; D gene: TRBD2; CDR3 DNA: TGTGCCAGCAGCTGGGGGACTACATACGAGCAGTACTTC; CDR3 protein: CASSWGTTYEQYF
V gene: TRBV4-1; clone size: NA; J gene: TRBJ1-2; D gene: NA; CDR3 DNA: TGCGCCAGCAGCCCCAACCAGGGTCTTTATGGCTACACCTTC; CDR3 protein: CASSPNQGLYGYTF
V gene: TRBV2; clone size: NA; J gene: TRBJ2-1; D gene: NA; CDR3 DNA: TGTGCCAGCAGTGTTGAATCGGGGATGCAGTTCTTC; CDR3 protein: CASSVESGMQFF
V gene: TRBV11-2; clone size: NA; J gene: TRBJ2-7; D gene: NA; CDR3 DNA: TGTGCCAGCAGCTTAGATCTACAGGGTATCGAGCAGTACTTC; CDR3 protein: CASSLDLQGIEQYF
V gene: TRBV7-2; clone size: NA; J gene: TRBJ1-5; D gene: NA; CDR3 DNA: TGTGCCAGCAGCCACGGGGCAGGGGTCCGCAATCAGCCCCAGCATTTT; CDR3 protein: CASSHGAGVRNQPQHF
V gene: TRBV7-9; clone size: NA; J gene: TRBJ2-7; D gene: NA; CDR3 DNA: TGTGCCAGCAGCTTAGCAGGGGACCCAAAGGACGAGCAGTACTTC; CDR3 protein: CASSLAGDPKDEQYF
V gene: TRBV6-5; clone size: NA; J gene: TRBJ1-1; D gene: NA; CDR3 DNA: TGTGCCAGCAGCCTCGGACGACGGAACACTGAAGCTTTCTTT; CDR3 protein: CASSLGRRNTEAFF
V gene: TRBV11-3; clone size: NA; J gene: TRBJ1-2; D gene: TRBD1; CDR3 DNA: TGTGCCAGCAGGTTAGCGGGGACCTACAGGGGGCGCCGCGGGGACTATGGCTACACCTTC; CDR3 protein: CASRLAGTYRGRRGDYGYTF
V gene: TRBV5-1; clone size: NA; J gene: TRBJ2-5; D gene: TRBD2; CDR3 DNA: TGCGCCAGCAGCCCCGGACTAGCGGGGGGTCTCCAAGAGACCCAGTACTTC; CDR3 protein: CASSPGLAGGLQETQYF
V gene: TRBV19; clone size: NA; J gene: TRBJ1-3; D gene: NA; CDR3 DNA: TGTGCCAGTAGACTGAACTCTGGAAACACCATATATTTT; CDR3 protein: CASRLNSGNTIYF
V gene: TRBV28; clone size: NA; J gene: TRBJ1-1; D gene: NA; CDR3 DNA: TGTGCCAGCAGCCGGACAGCGATGAACACTGAAGCTTTCTTT; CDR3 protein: CASSRTAMNTEAFF
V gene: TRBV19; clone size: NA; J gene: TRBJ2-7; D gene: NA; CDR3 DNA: TGTGCCAGTAGTCAAACCGGGCCCGTGGACGAGCAGTACTTC; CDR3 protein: CASSQTGPVDEQYF